This section outlines one T cell receptor beta chain sequence together with its context. Cells sorted as Tregs were CD4+, CD25+ and CD127-/low. Per germline, CDR1 SGHRS and CDR2 YFSETQ. V gave up 1 base and J gave up 8 bases, with 15 bases separating them. This CDR3 spans 14 amino acids. Semi-nested PCR with Nested Universal Primer A followed constant-region reverse priming of full-length variable regions. TCRdb itself ran the 5' RACE reads through MiXCR, one entry per CDR3 protein. The sample contains over 6,500 distinct CDR3 sequences, over 70% of which appear only once. This rearrangement joins TRBV5-1 to TRBJ1-2; D perhaps matches TRBD1 (5 bases). The TCR comes from a female donor with breast cancer. The sample taken for sequencing was tumor-infiltrating Tregs sorted from the breast tumor. CDR3 bases: TGCGCCAGCAGCTTGTCTTCAGGGATCGAGGGCTACACCTTC. Translating it yields CASSLSSGIEGYTF.